Listed here are 17 T cell receptor beta chains from one sample, sequenced in a study of shared clonotypes between healthy human individuals. The table came from immunoSEQ multiplex PCR; TCRdb's copy has only in-frame clones and leaves some out. The data show around 480,000 clones, nearly 80% seen once. Sequencing input: PBMCs. Source of these receptors: a woman aged 40 to 49 in good health. Some clones in this sample may be carry-over from other donors' samples.

This chain connects TRBV28 to TRBJ1-5; the D is unclear. This CDR3 spans 13 amino acids. In germline, CDR1 is MDHEN, CDR2 SYDVKM. Trimming stripped 5 bases from V and 5 bases from J, with 10 bases between. DNA of the CDR3: TGTGCCAGCAGTCCCCGAACCGATCAGCCCCAGCATTTT. This translates into CASSPRTDQPQHF. Full variable domain (remainder filled in from reference TRBV28 and TRBJ1-5): DVKVTQSSRYLVKRTGEKVFLECVQDMDHENMFWYRQDPGLGLRLIYFSYDVKMKEKGDIPEGYSVSREKKERFSLILESASTNQTSMYLCASSPRTDQPQHFGDGTRLSIL.

The V gene is TRBV5-1, the J gene TRBJ1-6, with a weak D call TRBD1 (5 bases). The germline V gene has CDR1 SGHRS and CDR2 YFSETQ. The V end lost 4 bases, the J end lost 9 bases, and 11 bases lay between the germline ends. The CDR3 sequence is 13 residues long. The chain's CDR3 is CASSPGDGSPLHF. CDR3 coding DNA: TGCGCCAGCAGCCCGGGGGATGGTTCACCCCTCCACTTT.

This clone occurred a few times. The J gene is TRBJ2-5, the V gene TRBV5-4, with 8 positions matching TRBD1. Trimming took 3 bases from V and 4 from J; bases not matched to a gene: 8. The CDR3 covers 15 residues. Looked up from germline, CDR1 is SGHNT and CDR2 is YYREEE (reference sequence). CDR3 sequence: CASSSRTGSRETQYF. CDR3 sequence (DNA): TGTGCCAGCAGCTCGAGGACAGGGAGTCGAGAGACCCAGTACTTC. Looking up the rest from reference TRBV5-4 and TRBJ2-5 gives the full variable domain: ETGVTQSPTHLIKTRGQQVTLRCSSQSGHNTVSWYQQALGQGPQFIFQYYREEENGRGNFPPRFSGLQFPNYSSELNVNALELDDSALYLCASSSRTGSRETQYFGPGTRLLVL.

This chain links TRBV2 with TRBJ2-7; possibly TRBD2 for D (5 bases). Germline CDR1 is SNHLY and CDR2 is FYNNEI. V shed 4 bases and J shed 4 bases, with 11 bases lying between them. The CDR3 contains 13 residues. This chain's CDR3 is CASSGLEGYEQYF. As DNA, the CDR3 is TGTGCCAGCAGTGGTCTAGAGGGTTACGAGCAGTACTTC.

The genes are TRBV19 and TRBJ1-2; the D gene is possibly TRBD1 (5 bases). V lost 7 bases to trimming and J lost 3 bases, with 21 bases between them. Germline V gene data show CDR1 as LNHDA and CDR2 as SQIVND (reference sequence). The CDR3 has 16 amino acids. The CDR3 protein is CASKAGPRAPDYGYTF. CDR3 sequence (DNA): TGTGCCAGTAAGGCGGGACCAAGAGCTCCTGACTATGGCTACACCTTC.

V gene TRBV6-4 combines with J gene TRBJ2-3, with TRBD2 matching over 9 bases. Per the germline V gene, CDR1 is MRHNA and CDR2 is SNTAGT. The CDR3 loop spans 14 amino acids. V gave up 4 bases and J gave up 2 bases; unmatched junction bases: 1. CDR3 in DNA: TGTGCCAGCAGTGTAGCGGGAGACACAGATACGCAGTATTTT. The encoded protein is CASSVAGDTDTQYF.

This clone was seen only once. The chain is built from TRBV19 and TRBJ1-5; 9 nucleotides align to TRBD1. J was trimmed by 7 bases and V by 3 bases; bases with no gene match: 4. This CDR3 is built from 14 residues. Per the germline V gene, CDR1 is LNHDA and CDR2 is SQIVND (reference sequence). The CDR3 region has the DNA TGTGCCAGTAGTATCACAGGGGGCAGGCAGCCCCAGCATTTT. Encoded protein: CASSITGGRQPQHF. The full variable domain, its missing parts supplied by reference TRBV19 and TRBJ1-5, is DGGITQSPKYLFRKEGQNVTLSCEQNLNHDAMYWYRQDPGQGLRLIYYSQIVNDFQKGDIAEGYSVSREKKESFPLTVTSAQKNPTAFYLCASSITGGRQPQHFGDGTRLSIL.

The genes are TRBV6-6 and TRBJ1-1, with 12 nucleotides matching TRBD1. Germline V gives CDR1 MNHNY, CDR2 SVGAGI (reference sequence). The length of the CDR3 is 15 residues. V shed 6 bases and J 6 bases; nucleotides not matched to a gene: 8. The CDR3 DNA reads as TGTGCCAGCAGGCCCGGGACAGGGGGCCGGGCTGAAGCTTTCTTT. This sequence encodes CASRPGTGGRAEAFF.

Remarks on this clone: The same CDR3 is also encoded by other DNA sequences in this sample. The chain recombines TRBV10-3 with TRBJ1-1; tentative D call: TRBD1 (5 bases). This CDR3 has 14 amino acids. Deletions cut 3 bases from V and 0 bases from J, with 8 bases between. Germline CDR1 and CDR2: ENHRY and SYGVKD. This CDR3 is CAISERGMNTEAFF. In DNA form, the CDR3 reads TGTGCCATCAGTGAAAGGGGCATGAACACTGAAGCTTTCTTT.

J is TRBJ2-1 and V is TRBV7-3, with 7 nucleotides matching TRBD2. This CDR3 region has 14 residues. In germline, CDR1 is SGHTA, CDR2 FQGTGA. The junction had 8 bases not matched to a gene; V was cut back by 5 bases and J by 7 bases. The CDR3 spells CASSPGWRGNEQFF. The CDR3, as DNA: TGTGCCAGCAGCCCAGGGTGGCGGGGGAATGAGCAGTTCTTC.

This clone came up a few times. This chain connects TRBV6-1 to TRBJ2-1; 7 positions match TRBD2. Germline trimming cut 4 bases from V and 1 base from J; bases unmatched to any gene: 4. Germline lookup yields CDR1 MNHNS and CDR2 SASEGT. The CDR3 has 15 amino acids. CDR3 amino acids: CASSGLSGSYNEQFF. DNA for the CDR3: TGTGCCAGCAGTGGTCTTAGCGGGTCCTACAATGAGCAGTTCTTC.

V gene TRBV6-4 combines with J gene TRBJ2-1; the D is unclear. The CDR3 sequence is 12 residues long. The V end lost 5 bases, the J end lost 8 bases, and 10 bases lay between the germline ends. Per the germline V gene, CDR1 is MRHNA and CDR2 is SNTAGT. CDR3 DNA sequence: TGTGCCAGCAGTCCACCCTCCCATGAGCAGTTCTTC. This sequence encodes CASSPPSHEQFF.

The genes are TRBV21-1 and TRBJ2-7; the D call in the table, TRBD2, was not verified against the DNA. TRBV21-1 is marked as a pseudogene. This CDR3 has 17 residues. This CDR3 reads CASNPGTSGRGIYEQYF. Written as DNA, the CDR3 is TGTGCCAGCAACCCCGGGACTAGCGGGAGGGGGATCTACGAGCAGTACTTC.

Concerning this clone itself: At one of its ends the junction is not consistent with the germline gene, which may arise from a read error. This chain joins TRBV6-5 and TRBJ2-3; D ambiguous. The CDR3 loop spans 12 amino acids. Germline loops: CDR1 MNHEY, CDR2 SVGAGI. Here the CDR3 reads CASSPVSGRPAF. DNA of the CDR3: TGTGCCAGCAGTCCCGTTTCCGGACGCCCTGCATTT.

CDR3 sequence: CASSLVAGVAETQYF. DNA of the CDR3: TGCGCCAGCAGCCTTGTAGCGGGTGTAGCGGAGACCCAGTACTTC. This chain links TRBV5-1 with TRBJ2-5, with 7 bases fitting TRBD2. The CDR3 runs 15 residues. J gave up 5 bases and V 4 bases, and 11 bases lay outside the gene matches. Per the germline V gene, CDR1 is SGHRS and CDR2 is YFSETQ. The variable domain in full, with the rest retrieved from reference TRBV5-1 and TRBJ2-5, is KAGVTQTPRYLIKTRGQQVTLSCSPISGHRSVSWYQQTPGQGLQFLFEYFSETQRNKGNFPGRFSGRQFSNSRSEMNVSTLELGDSALYLCASSLVAGVAETQYFGPGTRLLVL.

DNA of the CDR3: TGTGCCAGCGCTTTAGGGGCAGCGGGAGGGCCCGGAGGAGGCGAGCAGTACTTC. Protein: CASALGAAGGPGGGEQYF. The V and J genes are TRBV28 and TRBJ2-7, with 10 bases that match TRBD2. CDR1 and CDR2 from the germline V gene are MDHEN and SYDVKM. V shed 8 bases and J 6 bases; nucleotides not matched to a gene: 22. This CDR3 spans 18 amino acids.

V usage is TRBV7-8 and J usage is TRBJ2-7, with D uncertain. V was trimmed by 1 base and J by 1 base, leaving 8 bases between them. From germline, CDR1 is SGHVS and CDR2 FQNEAQ. The CDR3 length is 14 residues. CDR3 residues: CASSLDTTSYEQYF. DNA of the CDR3: TGTGCCAGCAGCTTAGACACAACTTCCTACGAGCAGTACTTC. The full variable domain, in which reference TRBV7-8 and TRBJ2-7 provide the parts outside the CDR3, is GAGVSQSPRYKVAKRGQDVALRCDPISGHVSLFWYQQALGQGPEFLTYFQNEAQLDKSGLPSDRFFAERPEGSVSTLKIQRTQQEDSAVYLCASSLDTTSYEQYFGPGTRLTVT.